These T cell receptor beta chains were read from a single sample in a study of blood T cell repertoires in COVID-19. TCRdb keeps only in-frame clones here, not all; method: immunoSEQ multiplex PCR. The table lists 150,000 to 200,000 clones, 84% of them singletons. Sample: peripheral blood. These receptors were obtained from an elderly woman with acute or convalescent COVID-19. Both conserved end residues are part of each CDR3. The D gene is left open where the match is weak. Clone size is stated in some rows and not others, as once, few, many or a class when expanded.

D	V	J	size	DNA	CDR3
TRBD1	TRBV19	TRBJ1-3	.	TGTGCCAGTAAACAGGGGACTGGAAACACCATATATTTT	CASKQGTGNTIYF
TRBD1	TRBV27	TRBJ1-6	.	TGTGCCAGCAGTCCAAGGGGGACAGGGGTGAATTCACCCCTCCACTTT	CASSPRGTGVNSPLHF
.	TRBV5-6	TRBJ2-1	once	TGTGCCAGCAGCTTGAGGATACGAAAGGGGCACGAGCAGTTCTTC	CASSLRIRKGHEQFF
.	TRBV5-6	TRBJ1-2	.	TGTGCCAGCAGTTTGAGCGCGCTGAGGGGCTACACCTTC	CASSLSALRGYTF
.	TRBV6-5	TRBJ2-2	.	TGTGCCAGCAGTTACTATCAGGAAAACGGGGAGCTGTTTTTT	CASSYYQENGELFF
.	TRBV27	TRBJ2-1	.	TGTGCCAGCAGATACTACAATGAGCAGTTCTTC	CASRYYNEQFF
.	TRBV2	TRBJ2-2	.	TGTGCCAGCAGTAAAACGACAGGGAGACGACTAGGGGTATCGGTCGGGGAGCTGTTTTTT	CASSKTTGRRLGVSVGELFF
.	TRBV3-1/TRBV3-2	TRBJ1-5	.	TGTGCCAGCAGTGTTGGTCAGGGGATCAATCAGCCCCAGCATTTT	CASSVGQGINQPQHF
.	TRBV5-1	TRBJ1-5	.	TGCGCCAGCAGCTGGTCCAGTGATCAGCCCCAGCATTTT	CASSWSSDQPQHF
.	TRBV7-6	TRBJ1-6	.	TGTGCCAGCAGCCGGACAGCCGGACCCTATAATTCACCCCTCCACTTT	CASSRTAGPYNSPLHF
TRBD1	TRBV3-1/TRBV3-2	TRBJ2-5	.	TGTGCCAGCAGCCAACCCAGGACAGGGCTGGGAGAGACCCAGTACTTC	CASSQPRTGLGETQYF
.	TRBV6-5	TRBJ2-3	.	TGTGCCAGCAGTTACTCCAGGGTAGGGGCTACGCAGTATTTT	CASSYSRVGATQYF
.	TRBV6-2/TRBV6-3	TRBJ2-5	.	TGTGCCAGCAGTTACAATCAGGGATATCAAGAGACCCAGTACTTC	CASSYNQGYQETQYF
.	TRBV19	TRBJ2-7	.	TGTGCCAGTAGTAAGACTGACAGAGCCTACGAGCAGTACTTC	CASSKTDRAYEQYF
TRBD1	TRBV4-3	TRBJ1-2	.	TGCGCCAGCAGCCAGACGGGACAGAGCAACTATGGCTACACCTTC	CASSQTGQSNYGYTF
TRBD1	TRBV2	TRBJ1-5	few	TGTGCCAGCAGTGCCCAGGGGGCGGGCAATCAGCCCCAGCATTTT	CASSAQGAGNQPQHF
.	TRBV7-9	TRBJ2-3	few	TGTGCCAGCAGCAGAGAGGTCCCCACAGATACGCAGTATTTT	CASSREVPTDTQYF
.	TRBV5-1	TRBJ2-1	.	TGCGCCAGCAGCTTGGATGCGGTCTCCTACAATGAGCAGTTCTTC	CASSLDAVSYNEQFF
.	TRBV27	TRBJ1-1	.	TGTGCCAGCAAGTGGGGGCCTTTGGCTGAAGCTTTCTTT	CASKWGPLAEAFF
.	TRBV3-1/TRBV3-2	TRBJ1-1	.	TGTGCCAGCAGCCAAGCTGTCGTCCCAGCTTTCTTT	CASSQAVVPAFF
TRBD1	TRBV19	TRBJ2-7	once	TGTGCCAGTAGTATGAGCGGTTCCGGGACAGGGGCCACCAGATACTACGAGCAGTACTTC	CASSMSGSGTGATRYYEQYF
.	TRBV5-6	TRBJ1-5	.	TGTGCCAGCAGCCGTGACAGAGGGGGGGTTCTGAATCAGCCCCAGCATTTT	CASSRDRGGVLNQPQHF
.	TRBV19	TRBJ1-4	.	TGTGCCAGTAGTGCCGTTGGTGCCCGGAATGAAAAACTGTTTTTT	CASSAVGARNEKLFF
TRBD2	TRBV6-5	TRBJ2-7	.	TGTGCCAGCAGACTAGCGGGAGTAGGAGAGCAGTACTTC	CASRLAGVGEQYF
.	TRBV6-1	TRBJ2-5	.	TGTGCCAGCAGTGACCTGTTGACAGATCAAGAGACCCAGTACTTC	CASSDLLTDQETQYF
TRBD1	TRBV5-1	TRBJ1-1	.	TGCGCCAGCAGCTTCGGTCAAACGACAGGGGGGAACACTGAAGCTTTCTTT	CASSFGQTTGGNTEAFF
.	TRBV11-3	TRBJ2-1	.	TGTGCCAGCAGCTTGAGGTCGTACAATGAGCAGTTCTTC	CASSLRSYNEQFF
TRBD2	TRBV11-3	TRBJ2-1	.	TGTGCCAGCAGGAGCCATGCGGGAGCTGATGAGCAGTTCTTC	CASRSHAGADEQFF
TRBD1	TRBV24-1	TRBJ2-1	.	TGTGCCACCAGTGATTTCGCAGGGGGACACTCCTACAATGAGCAGTTCTTC	CATSDFAGGHSYNEQFF
.	TRBV5-6	TRBJ1-3	.	TGTGCCAGCAGCCCCCCGGGTGGCCGGGGGAGATCGTATGGAAACACCATATATTTT	CASSPPGGRGRSYGNTIYF
TRBD1	TRBV2	TRBJ2-7	.	TGTGCCAGCAAAGAGACAGGGGACATCGAGCAGTACTTC	CASKETGDIEQYF
TRBD2	TRBV7-9	TRBJ2-7	.	TGTGCCAGCAGCCAGGACTTGCTAGCGGGAGGAGGTAGCGAGCAGTACTTC	CASSQDLLAGGGSEQYF
TRBD2	TRBV5-1	TRBJ2-5	.	TGCGCCAGCAGCTTGTCTAGCGGGGCCATAGAGACCCAGTACTTC	CASSLSSGAIETQYF
.	TRBV5-4	TRBJ1-1	.	TGTGCCAGCAGCTTTACTGGAGACACTGAAGCTTTCTTT	CASSFTGDTEAFF
TRBD1	TRBV19	TRBJ2-1	.	TGTGCCAGTGGGGCCGGGACAGGCCTTAATGAGCAGTTCTTC	CASGAGTGLNEQFF
.	TRBV7-9	TRBJ2-2	.	TGTGCCAGCAGCTCTCACACCGGGGAGCTGTTTTTT	CASSSHTGELFF
.	TRBV7-2	TRBJ1-5	.	TGTGCCAGCAGCTTAATATATAGCAATCAGCCCCAGCATTTT	CASSLIYSNQPQHF
.	TRBV5-1	TRBJ2-5	.	TGCGCCAGCAGCCTAGACCAGGGATTCGGGGAGACCCAGTACTTC	CASSLDQGFGETQYF
.	TRBV28	TRBJ1-4	.	TGTGCCAGCAGTTCCCGGTGGCGGGGTGGAGCAACTAATGAAAAACTGTTTTTT	CASSSRWRGGATNEKLFF
TRBD1	TRBV15	TRBJ2-7	.	TGTGCCACCAGCAGAGGAATTTTTGGACAGGGTCCTACAGTAGGGCAGTACTTC	CATSRGIFGQGPTVGQYF
TRBD2	TRBV7-6	TRBJ2-5	.	TGTGCCAGCAGCTCGGGGGGAGGGGTTGGAGAGACCCAGTACTTC	CASSSGGGVGETQYF
.	TRBV4-1	TRBJ2-2	.	TGCGCCAGCAGCCAAGCTCAGAAAGACACCGGGGAGCTGTTTTTT	CASSQAQKDTGELFF
TRBD1	TRBV2	TRBJ2-2	few	TGTGCCAGCAGCGGGACAGCGAACACCGGGGAGCTGTTTTTT	CASSGTANTGELFF
.	TRBV3-1/TRBV3-2	TRBJ1-1	.	TGTGCCAGCAGCCAATGGAACAGGGTGGGGACTGAAGCTTTCTTT	CASSQWNRVGTEAFF
.	TRBV30	TRBJ1-2	.	TGTGCCTGGAGTGGAGGCTATGGCTACACCTTC	CAWSGGYGYTF
TRBD1	TRBV5-1	TRBJ2-2	.	TGCGCCAGCAGCTTTACCGGGACAGGGCGCACCGGGGAGCTGTTTTTT	CASSFTGTGRTGELFF
.	TRBV6-1	TRBJ1-3	few	TGTGCCAGCAGTAAAGCGGACAACACAGGTGGAAACACCATATATTTT	CASSKADNTGGNTIYF
.	TRBV19	TRBJ2-2	.	TGTGCCAGTAGTATAGGACAGGCTCTCACCGGGGAGCTGTTTTTT	CASSIGQALTGELFF